This is a list of T cell receptor beta chains from one sample in a study of shared clonotypes between healthy human individuals. The table came from immunoSEQ multiplex PCR; TCRdb's copy has only in-frame clones and leaves some out. The sample yields approximately 2,200,000 clones, around 93% seen once. Sequenced: naive CD8+ T cells from PBMCs. These receptor sequences come from a man between 18 and 29 years old in good health. Some clones in this sample may be carry-over from other donors' samples. Both conserved end residues are part of each CDR3. D genes are given only for firm matches. Clone size, where shown, is once, few, many, or a class for clones that have expanded.

d_gene,j_gene,abundance,v_gene,CDR3aa,CDR3nt
TRBD2,TRBJ2-7,NA,TRBV5-1,CASSLYLAGKYEQYF,TGCGCCAGCAGCTTATACCTAGCGGGAAAGTACGAGCAGTACTTC
NA,TRBJ2-1,NA,TRBV7-9,CASSQAGLFNEQFF,TGTGCCAGCAGCCAGGCCGGACTGTTTAATGAGCAGTTCTTC
TRBD2,TRBJ2-1,once,TRBV30,CAWSVPGTSGSRDEQFF,TGTGCCTGGAGTGTACCTGGGACTAGCGGGAGTCGGGATGAGCAGTTCTTC
NA,TRBJ1-2,NA,TRBV20-1,CSALDPTIYTF,TGCAGTGCCCTGGACCCGACGATTTACACCTTC
NA,TRBJ2-6,NA,TRBV9,CASSANRDSGANVLTF,TGTGCCAGCAGCGCGAACCGGGACTCTGGGGCCAACGTCCTGACTTTC
NA,TRBJ1-1,few,TRBV4-1,CASSPTVLNTEAFF,TGCGCCAGCAGTCCGACAGTCCTTAACACTGAAGCTTTCTTT
TRBD1,TRBJ2-7,NA,TRBV7-9,CASSLARDRGPYEQYF,TGTGCCAGCAGCTTAGCTCGGGACAGGGGTCCCTACGAGCAGTACTTC
NA,TRBJ1-2,NA,TRBV15,CATSRDSRASGYTF,TGTGCCACCAGCAGGGACAGCCGGGCCAGTGGCTACACCTTC
NA,TRBJ1-2,NA,TRBV10-3,CAISGQRNYGYTF,TGTGCCATCAGTGGACAGAGAAACTATGGCTACACCTTC
TRBD2,TRBJ2-3,NA,TRBV19,CASIGILTSGEAQIRTQYF,TGTGCCAGTATTGGGATCCTGACTAGCGGGGAGGCACAGATACGCACGCAGTATTTT
NA,TRBJ2-2,few,TRBV7-9,CASSPWAGELFF,TGTGCCAGCAGTCCCTGGGCCGGGGAGCTGTTTTTT
TRBD1,TRBJ1-1,NA,TRBV28,CASSLGTGGSEAFF,TGTGCCAGCAGTTTAGGGACAGGGGGTTCTGAAGCTTTCTTT
TRBD2,TRBJ2-7,NA,TRBV11-2,CASSLGGLAVSSYEQYF,TGTGCCAGCAGCTTGGGTGGACTAGCGGTGAGCTCCTACGAGCAGTACTTC
TRBD2,TRBJ2-1,NA,TRBV11-3,CASSSGTSGSPGGDEQFF,TGTGCCAGCAGCTCAGGGACTAGCGGGAGCCCGGGGGGGGATGAGCAGTTCTTC
TRBD1,TRBJ2-3,many,TRBV6-4,CASSDGTGGTDTQYF,TGTGCCAGCAGTGATGGGACAGGGGGCACAGATACGCAGTATTTT
NA,TRBJ2-7,NA,TRBV5-1,CASSLVRGSYEQYF,TGCGCCAGCAGCTTGGTTCGCGGATCCTACGAGCAGTACTTC
TRBD2,TRBJ2-1,NA,TRBV14,CASSQVQREDYNEQFF,TGTGCCAGCAGCCAAGTTCAGCGGGAGGATTACAATGAGCAGTTCTTC
NA,TRBJ2-1,NA,TRBV6-6,CASSYGNNEQFF,TGTGCCAGCAGTTACGGGAACAATGAGCAGTTCTTC
NA,TRBJ2-1,NA,TRBV7-9,CASSLALGYNEQFF,TGTGCCAGCAGCTTAGCCCTAGGTTACAATGAGCAGTTCTTC
NA,TRBJ1-2,few,TRBV10-2,CASSEGYGYTF,TGCGCCAGCAGTGAGGGGTATGGCTACACCTTC
NA,TRBJ1-4,NA,TRBV5-6,CASSLDLNEKLFF,TGTGCCAGCAGCTTGGATCTAAATGAAAAACTGTTTTTT
TRBD1,TRBJ1-2,NA,TRBV27,CASSSSTGYYGYTF,TGTGCCAGCAGTTCCTCGACAGGGTACTATGGCTACACCTTC
NA,TRBJ2-6,NA,TRBV4-1,CASSPKVSLGANVLTF,TGCGCCAGCAGCCCGAAGGTAAGCCTTGGGGCCAACGTCCTGACTTTC
TRBD1,TRBJ2-7,NA,TRBV27,CATGGRGWYEQYF,TGTGCCACAGGGGGCAGGGGGTGGTACGAGCAGTACTTC
NA,TRBJ2-1,NA,TRBV9,CASSVAPSRNEQFF,TGTGCCAGCAGCGTAGCCCCCAGTCGGAATGAGCAGTTCTTC
NA,TRBJ1-2,few,TRBV28,CASSGNWAKTGGYTF,TGTGCCAGCAGTGGGAACTGGGCCAAAACTGGGGGCTACACCTTC
TRBD2,TRBJ2-1,NA,TRBV7-6,CASSIISGASSYNEQFF,TGTGCCAGCAGCATAATTAGCGGGGCAAGCTCCTACAATGAGCAGTTCTTC
NA,TRBJ2-3,NA,TRBV11-2,CASLRDITDTQYF,TGTGCCTCTCTACGGGACATCACAGATACGCAGTATTTT
TRBD2,TRBJ2-5,NA,TRBV4-1,CASSQEVLRLAGGVETQYF,TGCGCCAGCAGCCAAGAAGTTTTGAGACTAGCGGGTGGGGTCGAGACCCAGTACTTC
NA,TRBJ1-1,NA,TRBV4-1,CASSSRLLEANTEAFF,TGCGCCAGCAGCTCCCGCCTCCTAGAGGCGAACACTGAAGCTTTCTTT
TRBD2,TRBJ2-1,few,TRBV7-9,CASSSGLAGYNEQFF,TGTGCCAGCAGCTCAGGACTAGCGGGATACAATGAGCAGTTCTTC
TRBD2,TRBJ2-5,once,TRBV27,CASSLAGGPRETQYF,TGTGCCAGCAGTTTAGCGGGAGGGCCTCGAGAGACCCAGTACTTC
TRBD1,TRBJ2-6,NA,TRBV9,CASARQGYGANVLTF,TGTGCCAGCGCCCGACAGGGCTACGGGGCCAACGTCCTGACTTTC